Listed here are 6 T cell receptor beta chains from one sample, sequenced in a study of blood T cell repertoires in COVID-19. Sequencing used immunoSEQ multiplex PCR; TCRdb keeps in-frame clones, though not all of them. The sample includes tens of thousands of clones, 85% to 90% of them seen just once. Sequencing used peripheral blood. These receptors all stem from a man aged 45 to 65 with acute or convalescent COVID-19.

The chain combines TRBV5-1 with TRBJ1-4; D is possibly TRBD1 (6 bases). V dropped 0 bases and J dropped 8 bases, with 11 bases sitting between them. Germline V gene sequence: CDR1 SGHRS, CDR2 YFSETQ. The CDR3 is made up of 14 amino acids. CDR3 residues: CASSLDRAKEKLFF. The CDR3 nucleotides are TGCGCCAGCAGCTTGGACAGGGCGAAAGAAAAACTGTTTTTT.

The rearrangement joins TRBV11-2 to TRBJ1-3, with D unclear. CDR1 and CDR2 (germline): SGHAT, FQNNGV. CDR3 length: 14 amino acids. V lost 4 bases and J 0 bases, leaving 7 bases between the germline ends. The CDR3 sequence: CASSSRGSGNTIYF. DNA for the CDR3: TGTGCCAGCAGCTCCCGGGGCTCTGGAAACACCATATATTTT.

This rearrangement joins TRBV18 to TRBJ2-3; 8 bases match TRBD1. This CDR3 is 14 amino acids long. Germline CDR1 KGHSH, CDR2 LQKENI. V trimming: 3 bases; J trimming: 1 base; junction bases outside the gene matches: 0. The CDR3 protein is CASSPGQGTDTQYF. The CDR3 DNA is TGTGCCAGCTCACCGGGACAGGGCACAGATACGCAGTATTTT.

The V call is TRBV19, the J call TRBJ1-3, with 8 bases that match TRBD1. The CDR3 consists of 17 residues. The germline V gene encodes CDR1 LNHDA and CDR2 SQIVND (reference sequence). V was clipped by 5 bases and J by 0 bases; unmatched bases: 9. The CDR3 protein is CASSGSTGALSGNTIYF. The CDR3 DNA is TGTGCCAGTAGTGGGTCGACAGGGGCCCTCTCTGGAAACACCATATATTTT. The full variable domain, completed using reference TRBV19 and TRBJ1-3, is DGGITQSPKYLFRKEGQNVTLSCEQNLNHDAMYWYRQDPGQGLRLIYYSQIVNDFQKGDIAEGYSVSREKKESFPLTVTSAQKNPTAFYLCASSGSTGALSGNTIYFGEGSWLTVV.

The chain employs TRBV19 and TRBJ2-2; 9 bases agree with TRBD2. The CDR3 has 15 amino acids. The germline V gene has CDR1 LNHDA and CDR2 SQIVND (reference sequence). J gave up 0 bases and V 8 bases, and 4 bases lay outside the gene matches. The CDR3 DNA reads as TGTGCCAGTCAGCGGGGGGACGCGAACACCGGGGAGCTGTTTTTT. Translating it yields CASQRGDANTGELFF. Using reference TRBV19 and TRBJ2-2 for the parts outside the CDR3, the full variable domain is DGGITQSPKYLFRKEGQNVTLSCEQNLNHDAMYWYRQDPGQGLRLIYYSQIVNDFQKGDIAEGYSVSREKKESFPLTVTSAQKNPTAFYLCASQRGDANTGELFFGEGSRLTVL.

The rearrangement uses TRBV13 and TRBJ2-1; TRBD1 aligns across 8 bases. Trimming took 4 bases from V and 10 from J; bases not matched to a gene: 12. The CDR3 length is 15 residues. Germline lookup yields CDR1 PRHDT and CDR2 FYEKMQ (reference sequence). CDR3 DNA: TGTGCCAGCAGCTCTTGGGACAGGAGCAAGTCCGAGCAGTTCTTC. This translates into CASSSWDRSKSEQFF.